The 3 T cell receptor beta chains presented below share a single source sample, sequenced in a study of blood T cell repertoires in COVID-19. Here immunoSEQ multiplex PCR was the method, and the copy in TCRdb shows in-frame clones only, minus some. Among more than 400,000 clones listed, 80% to 90% were seen once. Sequencing was performed on peripheral blood. These receptors were taken from a human donor in a cohort sampled during active COVID-19.

The chain employs TRBV7-2 and TRBJ2-3; no clear D gene. Germline V gene data show CDR1 as SGHTA and CDR2 as FQGNSA. V was cut by 0 bases and J by 0 bases, with 7 bases left in between. The CDR3 spans 15 residues. CDR3 DNA: TGTGCCAGCAGCTTAGCGCCACATAGCACAGATACGCAGTATTTT. Encoded protein: CASSLAPHSTDTQYF.

The chain employs TRBV18 and TRBJ1-2, with TRBD1 matching 8 bases. V lost 1 base and J lost 3; bases outside the gene matches: 7. The germline V gene has CDR1 KGHSH and CDR2 LQKENI. The CDR3 is 16 amino acids. This CDR3 reads CASSPLHGQGYYGYTF. The CDR3 nucleotides read TGTGCCAGCTCACCACTCCATGGACAGGGCTACTATGGCTACACCTTC.

Here the CDR3 reads CASSQWGPNTEAFF. In nucleotides, the CDR3 is TGTGCCAGCAGCCAATGGGGCCCGAACACTGAAGCTTTCTTT. The genes are TRBV28 and TRBJ1-1; TRBD1 is a possible D gene (5 bases). This CDR3 spans 14 amino acids. Per germline, CDR1 MDHEN and CDR2 SYDVKM. V lost 6 bases to trimming and J lost 1 base, with 12 bases between them. Looking up the rest from reference TRBV28 and TRBJ1-1 gives the full variable domain: DVKVTQSSRYLVKRTGEKVFLECVQDMDHENMFWYRQDPGLGLRLIYFSYDVKMKEKGDIPEGYSVSREKKERFSLILESASTNQTSMYLCASSQWGPNTEAFFGQGTRLTVV.